Sequencing of this T cell receptor beta chain was carried out in a study of control samples from healthy donors and cancer patients (dated by TCRdb to the early 2020s). Spanning cysteine to phenylalanine, the CDR3 consists of 15 amino acids. The entry retains the CDR3 DNA only, 45 bases that are in frame from base 1. Relative to germline, V is missing 4 bases and J is missing 9 bases, with 14 bases of the junction outside any gene match. The germline V gene (reference sequence) specifies LGHDT as CDR1 and YNNKEL as CDR2. Receptors were amplified or captured by the immunoSEQ multiplex PCR assay. Not all clones reach the TCRdb copy of this immuneACCESS table, which keeps in-frame sequences only. Checked studies attribute under half of the gap to unresolved V genes and leave the rest unexplained. Counted in this sample were about 84,000 clones; about 79% of them appeared once. The ten largest clones capture around 10% of the sample.

With respect to this clone: The antigen it binds to is not known. Per-nucleotide qualities are absent, and no much larger clonotype sits a single base away.

The clonotype originates from a man in his 60s with head and neck cancer. The chain uses TRBV3-1 (or the pseudogene TRBV3-2) and TRBJ2-7, and TRBD2 aligns with 8 junction nucleotides. The specimen was PBMCs. The CDR3 loop reads CASSPRTSILWGQYF. The DNA sequence is as follows: TGTGCCAGCAGCCCCAGGACTAGCATCCTGTGGGGGCAGTACTTC.